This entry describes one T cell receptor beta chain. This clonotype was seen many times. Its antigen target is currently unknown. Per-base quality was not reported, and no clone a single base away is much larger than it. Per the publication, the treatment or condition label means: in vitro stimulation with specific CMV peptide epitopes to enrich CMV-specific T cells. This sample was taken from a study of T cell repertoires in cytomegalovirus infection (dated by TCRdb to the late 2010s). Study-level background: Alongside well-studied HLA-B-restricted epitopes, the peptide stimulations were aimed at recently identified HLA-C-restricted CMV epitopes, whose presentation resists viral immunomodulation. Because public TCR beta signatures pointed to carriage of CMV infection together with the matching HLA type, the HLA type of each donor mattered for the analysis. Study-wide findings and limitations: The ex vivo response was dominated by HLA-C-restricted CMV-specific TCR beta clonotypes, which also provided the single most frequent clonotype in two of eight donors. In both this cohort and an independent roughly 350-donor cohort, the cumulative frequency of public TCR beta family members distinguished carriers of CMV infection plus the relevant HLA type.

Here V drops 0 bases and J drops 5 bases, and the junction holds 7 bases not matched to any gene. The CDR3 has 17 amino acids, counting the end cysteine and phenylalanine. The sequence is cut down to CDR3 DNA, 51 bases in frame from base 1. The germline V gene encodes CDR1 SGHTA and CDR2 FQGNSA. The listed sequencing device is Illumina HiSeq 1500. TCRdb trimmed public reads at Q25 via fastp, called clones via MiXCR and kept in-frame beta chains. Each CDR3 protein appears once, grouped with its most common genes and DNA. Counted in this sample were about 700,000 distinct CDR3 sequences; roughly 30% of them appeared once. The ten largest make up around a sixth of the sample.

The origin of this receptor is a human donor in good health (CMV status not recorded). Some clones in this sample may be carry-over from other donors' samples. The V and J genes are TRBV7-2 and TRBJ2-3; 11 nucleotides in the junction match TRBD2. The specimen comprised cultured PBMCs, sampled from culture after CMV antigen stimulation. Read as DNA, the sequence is TGTGCCAGCAGCTTAGCGCCTAGCGGGGGGCTAATAGATACGCAGTATTTT. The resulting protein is CASSLAPSGGLIDTQYF. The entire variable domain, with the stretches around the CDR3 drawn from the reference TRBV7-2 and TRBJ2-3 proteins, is GAGVSQSPSNKVTEKGKDVELRCDPISGHTALYWYRQSLGQGLEFLIYFQGNSAPDKSGLPSDRFSAERTGGSVSTLTIQRTQQEDSAVYLCASSLAPSGGLIDTQYFGPGTRLTVL.